A few counts support the clone carrying this T cell receptor beta chain. Its antigen is unidentified. Researchers built TCR beta libraries using quantitative 5'-RACE with molecular barcodes. MiXCR, run by TCRdb on the 5' RACE reads, gives a single entry per CDR3 protein. The sample holds under 200,000 distinct CDR3 sequences; approximately 10% are singletons and the top ten take 25% to 35%. The entry originates in a study of CD8 T cells in ankylosing spondylitis. There are 13 residues in the CDR3. Between the trimmed V and J ends, which lost 0 bases and 9 bases, there was a span of 8 bases. CDR1 is SGHVS and CDR2 is FQNEAQ in the germline V gene. Study observations and caveats: Existing reports had already noted some motif variants in reactive arthritis synovial fluid and blood. Made up of eight highly homologous variants, a TCR beta motif appeared characteristic of ankylosing spondylitis blood. In ankylosing spondylitis patients, matched synovial fluid reportedly showed significant enrichment of disease-linked clones.

J is TRBJ2-2 and V is TRBV7-8; unclear D gene. This TCR was recovered from a male donor with ankylosing spondylitis or in good health (not recorded which). Sequencing was carried out using blood, either unsorted or a sorted T cell fraction (not recorded which). The CDR3 DNA reads TGTGCCAGCAGCTTAGCCGGACCAAGGGAGCTGTTTTTT. The encoded protein is CASSLAGPRELFF.